This paragraph reports one T cell receptor (beta chain). Authors' methods: From reference gene primer amplification, estimates of nucleated cell counts were derived. Sequencing was performed with immunoSEQ multiplex PCR; in TCRdb, only in-frame clones are kept and a portion is missing. That table furnishes V, J and clone size, whereas the DNA furnished D and trimming. This sample has more than 200,000 clones, with about four fifths found just once. The sample originates from a study of blood T cell repertoires in COVID-19. Across the study: The origin of the acute and convalescent COVID-19 samples was the United States, Italy and Spain. T cells, B-cell-depleted T cells, or PBMCs supplied cDNA or gDNA.

V was clipped by 1 base and J by 3 bases, with 10 bases between them. Germline V gene lookup returns CDR1 SGHVS and CDR2 FNYEAQ. This CDR3 comprises 16 residues. The V gene is TRBV7-6, the J gene TRBJ1-6; no reliable D call. The sequencing sample was made of peripheral blood. The origin of this receptor is a man between 50 and 59 years old with active or convalescent COVID-19. In DNA form, the CDR3 reads TGTGCCAGCAGCTTAGGTCCAGGCCTCTATAATTCACCCCTCCACTTT. Its protein product is CASSLGPGLYNSPLHF.